The rows below give T cell receptor beta chains drawn from one sample of a study of shared clonotypes between healthy human individuals. Sequenced by immunoSEQ multiplex PCR; TCRdb stores in-frame clones only, minus some. This sample has 150,000 to 200,000 clones, with around 63% found just once. Sequencing used memory CD4+ T cells sorted from blood. These receptors originate from a man aged 30 to 39 in good health. Each CDR3 is given with its conserved first and last residue. D genes are given only for firm matches.

j_call	d_call	v_call	cdr3_aa
TRBJ1-3	NA	TRBV5-5	CASSSSDTSSGNTIYF
TRBJ2-1	NA	TRBV7-9	CASSRFIRSTYNEQFF
TRBJ2-7	NA	TRBV28	CASSLSQDEQYF
TRBJ1-5	NA	TRBV10-3	CAISAQDRTQPQHF
TRBJ2-1	NA	TRBV25-1	CASMGASYNEQFF
TRBJ2-1	NA	TRBV15	CATSVGYNEQFF
TRBJ2-3	TRBD2	TRBV29-1	CSVLGLAGASTDTQYF
TRBJ1-5	TRBD1	TRBV28	CASSQGQNSNQPQHF
TRBJ2-1	NA	TRBV6-6	CASTLGSSYNEQFF
TRBJ2-7	TRBD2	TRBV7-2	CASSPIAGAYEQYF
TRBJ2-5	TRBD2	TRBV5-1	CASMGLAGGEETQYF
TRBJ1-5	NA	TRBV5-6	CASSSHGFNQPQHF
TRBJ2-7	NA	TRBV28	CASSSPTVSYEQYF
TRBJ2-7	NA	TRBV7-9	CASSLHGLVYEQYF
TRBJ2-7	NA	TRBV7-2	CASSLDGTIVAQYF
TRBJ2-1	TRBD2	TRBV27	CASSSSWRTSGLGNEQFF
TRBJ1-4	NA	TRBV5-4	CASSPSGGRSEKLFF
TRBJ2-7	NA	TRBV18	CASRRQAVAYEQYF
TRBJ1-1	NA	TRBV4-2	CASSHPTGREYATEAFF
TRBJ2-1	TRBD1	TRBV5-1	CASSTGTEGNEQFF
TRBJ2-7	NA	TRBV5-4	CASSSGAQRFDEQYF
TRBJ2-5	TRBD1	TRBV5-1	CASSLEGTGREETQYF
TRBJ1-1	NA	TRBV10-2	CASRIFGGANTEAFF
TRBJ2-2	NA	TRBV11-2	CASSSTSWENTGELFF
TRBJ2-1	TRBD2	TRBV5-6	CASSPGERDPFF
TRBJ2-1	NA	TRBV5-3	CARSLGQRYNEQFF
TRBJ2-2	NA	TRBV11-2	CASRSLRNTGELFF
TRBJ2-1	TRBD2	TRBV5-5	CASSLVGLAGVSYGNEQFF
TRBJ2-1	NA	TRBV7-6	CASSLDREQFF
TRBJ1-3	NA	TRBV2	CASSEALQKGNTIYF
TRBJ2-6	TRBD2	TRBV7-2	CASSAAGSSGANVLTF
TRBJ1-2	NA	TRBV11-2	CASSWAGDYGYTF
TRBJ2-1	NA	TRBV5-1	CASSSGGGNEQFF